The 30 T cell receptor beta chains given below trace back to one sample, sequenced in a study of PD-1 blockade in mismatch repair-deficient tumors. Assay used: immunoSEQ multiplex PCR; TCRdb lists only in-frame clones, some missing. The repertoire consists of some 120,000 clones, with about 85% occurring once and the leading ten covering about 13%. Sequences were derived from peripheral blood, sampled 44 weeks after starting pembrolizumab. Every receptor here comes from an adult with mismatch repair-deficient cancer.

The chain recombines TRBV11-2 with TRBJ2-1, with unresolved D. V was cut by 1 base and J by 0 bases, with 7 bases left in between. The CDR3 length is 15 residues. CDR1 is SGHAT and CDR2 is FQNNGV in the germline V gene. The CDR3 loop reads CASSLVGNSYNEQFF. In DNA, the CDR3 is TGTGCCAGCAGCTTAGTCGGAAACTCCTACAATGAGCAGTTCTTC.

The chain is built from TRBV7-9 and TRBJ2-5, with TRBD2 as a possible D gene (5 bases). CDR3 length: 15 amino acids. Germline V gene lookup returns CDR1 SEHNR and CDR2 FQNEAQ (reference sequence). Trimming shortened V by 1 base and J by 5 bases, and 14 bases separated the two germline ends. Here the CDR3 reads CASSLDVPSGETQYF. The DNA for the CDR3 is TGTGCCAGCAGCTTAGATGTCCCGTCGGGGGAGACCCAGTACTTC.

CDR3 region: CASSRSLTTDTQYF. As DNA, the CDR3 is TGTGCCAGCAGTAGGAGCCTTACCACAGATACGCAGTATTTT. The chain has TRBV6-4 and TRBJ2-3, with D hard to call. V gave up 5 bases and J gave up 2 bases, with 11 bases separating them. There are 14 residues in the CDR3. In germline, CDR1 is MRHNA, CDR2 SNTAGT.

The V and J genes are TRBV11-2 and TRBJ2-5; D might be TRBD1 (7 bases). CDR1 is SGHAT, CDR2 FQNNGV, per germline. This CDR3 spans 15 amino acids. The V and J ends lost 8 bases and 2 bases respectively, with 18 bases between them. The CDR3 DNA is TGTGCCAGCGGCAGGGGGAGGAGGCTACAAGAGACCCAGTACTTC. Protein sequence: CASGRGRRLQETQYF.

This chain links TRBV7-2 with TRBJ2-5; the D is unclear. The germline V gene encodes CDR1 SGHTA and CDR2 FQGNSA. With 0 bases removed from V and 5 bases from J, the gap between germline ends came to 10 bases. The CDR3 covers 14 residues. CDR3 protein: CASSLAQLGETQYF. CDR3 DNA: TGTGCCAGCAGCTTAGCGCAACTTGGGGAGACCCAGTACTTC.

The CDR3: CASSKTINGEQFF. CDR3 sequence (DNA): TGTGCCAGCAGTAAAACTATTAACGGGGAGCAGTTCTTC. V usage is TRBV25-1 and J usage is TRBJ2-1, with D uncertain. CDR3 length: 13 amino acids. Germline CDR1 and CDR2: MGHDK and SYGVNS. Trimming shortened V by 5 bases and J by 10 bases, and 15 bases separated the two germline ends.

The V call is TRBV4-1, the J call TRBJ1-5, with 7 nucleotides matching TRBD1. Germline trimming cut 3 bases from V and 3 bases from J; bases unmatched to any gene: 2. Germline V CDR1 and CDR2: MGHRA, YSYEKL. The CDR3 sequence is 14 residues long. Here the CDR3 DNA reads TGCGCCAGCAGCCAGACAGGGTTCAATCAGCCCCAGCATTTT. Its translation: CASSQTGFNQPQHF.

J is TRBJ2-7 and V is TRBV6-5, with TRBD2 as a possible D gene (5 bases). The CDR3 totals 13 residues. The V end lost 8 bases, the J end lost 3 bases, and 14 bases lay between the germline ends. Germline V gene lookup returns CDR1 MNHEY and CDR2 SVGAGI. The CDR3 loop is CASGRAGIYEQYF. DNA of the CDR3: TGTGCCAGCGGTCGGGCGGGCATCTACGAGCAGTACTTC.

Worth noting for this clone: Other DNA sequences in the sample encode the same CDR3. This chain joins TRBV6-5 and TRBJ1-3; no clear D. The germline V gene encodes CDR1 MNHEY and CDR2 SVGAGI. The CDR3 loop spans 14 amino acids. V shed 2 bases and J shed 0 bases, with 5 bases lying between them. CDR3: CASSYGSSGNTIYF. For the CDR3, the DNA is TGTGCCAGCAGTTACGGCAGCTCTGGAAACACCATATATTTT.

V gene TRBV15 combines with J gene TRBJ1-2; TRBD1 might be the D (5 bases). CDR1 and CDR2 (germline): LNHNV, YYDKDF (reference sequence). This CDR3 is built from 15 residues. Trimming pared 5 bases from V and 5 bases from J, leaving 18 bases between. The CDR3 loop reads CATSARDSPFYGYTF. CDR3 DNA: TGTGCCACCAGCGCCCGGGACTCCCCCTTTTATGGCTACACCTTC.

V usage is TRBV11-2 and J usage is TRBJ2-5, with 12 bases fitting TRBD2. Trimming removed 3 bases from V and 6 bases from J; junction bases left unmatched: 8. The germline gives CDR1 SGHAT, CDR2 FQNNGV. CDR3 size: 16 residues. CDR3 nucleotides: TGTGCCAGCAGCTTGCCCCGGACTAGCGGGAACAAGACCCAGTACTTC. It encodes CASSLPRTSGNKTQYF.

CDR3 sequence: CASSVDGNRQETQYF. CDR3 coding DNA: TGTGCCAGCAGCGTAGATGGGAATCGACAAGAGACCCAGTACTTC. The chain couples TRBV9 to TRBJ2-5; the D is unclear. V lost 0 bases to trimming and J lost 2 bases, with 11 bases between them. The length of the CDR3 is 15 residues. The V gene's germline CDR1 is SGDLS and CDR2 YYNGEE.

This chain links TRBV28 with TRBJ2-1, with 7 bases aligning to TRBD1. V was clipped by 4 bases and J by 2 bases; unmatched bases: 5. This CDR3 is 15 amino acids long. CDR1 MDHEN and CDR2 SYDVKM come from the germline V gene. The CDR3 protein is CASSSGTAPYNEQFF. The CDR3 DNA follows: TGTGCCAGCAGTTCCGGGACAGCGCCCTACAATGAGCAGTTCTTC. The variable domain in full, with the rest retrieved from reference TRBV28 and TRBJ2-1, is DVKVTQSSRYLVKRTGEKVFLECVQDMDHENMFWYRQDPGLGLRLIYFSYDVKMKEKGDIPEGYSVSREKKERFSLILESASTNQTSMYLCASSSGTAPYNEQFFGPGTRLTVL.

In this sample, this clone turned up once. This chain links TRBV18 with TRBJ2-7; D is unresolved. With 0 bases removed from V and 2 bases from J, the gap between germline ends came to 8 bases. The CDR3 loop spans 14 amino acids. The germline gives CDR1 KGHSH, CDR2 LQKENI. As DNA, the CDR3 is TGTGCCAGCTCACCACCGGGTTCGACCTACGAGCAGTACTTC. Its translation is CASSPPGSTYEQYF.

The chain carries TRBV6-6 and TRBJ2-7; TRBD1 matches at 9 bases. Looked up from germline, CDR1 is MNHNY and CDR2 is SVGAGI (reference sequence). J gave up 6 bases and V 8 bases, and 8 bases lay outside the gene matches. This CDR3 is built from 13 residues. DNA of the CDR3: TGTGCCAGCGACAGGGGGGGCAAGGGCGAGCAGTACTTC. It translates to CASDRGGKGEQYF.

This sequence joins TRBV27 and TRBJ1-4; 7 positions match TRBD1. In germline, CDR1 is MNHEY, CDR2 SMNVEV (reference sequence). V was clipped by 6 bases and J by 2 bases; unmatched bases: 3. The CDR3 totals 14 residues. This CDR3 reads CASRMTGTNEKLFF. The CDR3 coding sequence is TGTGCCAGCAGGATGACAGGGACTAATGAAAAACTGTTTTTT.

Turning to this clone: One end of the junction varies from germline; a read error may be responsible. The V and J genes are TRBV6-1 and TRBJ2-2; D gene ambiguous. Germline CDR1 is MNHNS and CDR2 is SASEGT. The CDR3 totals 11 residues. This CDR3 is CASSARTSRLF. As DNA, the CDR3 is TGTGCCAGCAGTGCCAGAACTTCCCGTCTTTTT.

The chain joins TRBV6-1 to TRBJ2-1; the match to TRBD2 covers 14 bases. Germline V gene lookup returns CDR1 MNHNS and CDR2 SASEGT. The CDR3 loop spans 15 amino acids. J gave up 8 bases and V 8 bases, and 8 bases lay outside the gene matches. The CDR3 here is CASGPGTSGSDEQFF. CDR3 DNA sequence: TGTGCCAGCGGGCCCGGGACTAGCGGGAGCGATGAGCAGTTCTTC.

This clone was picked up a small number of times. This rearrangement joins TRBV28 to TRBJ2-1; TRBD2 aligns across 7 bases. This CDR3 region has 16 residues. Germline CDR1 MDHEN, CDR2 SYDVKM. Germline trimming cut 7 bases from V and 8 bases from J; bases unmatched to any gene: 17. CDR3 in amino acids: CASNSLAVGVGDEQFF. The CDR3 nucleotides are TGTGCCAGCAACAGCCTAGCGGTAGGGGTGGGCGATGAGCAGTTCTTC.

The rearrangement joins TRBV9 to TRBJ2-1, with 9 bases matching TRBD1. J gave up 8 bases and V 3 bases, and 9 bases lay outside the gene matches. CDR1 SGDLS and CDR2 YYNGEE come from the germline V gene. The CDR3 loop spans 15 amino acids. CDR3 DNA sequence: TGTGCCAGCAGCGCCCCCGGGACAGGGTCCCATGAGCAGTTCTTC. Translation: CASSAPGTGSHEQFF.

Notes on this clone: Other nucleotide sequences in the sample specify the same CDR3. The J gene is TRBJ2-7, the V gene TRBV11-2; 7 bases map to TRBD2. V gave up 3 bases and J gave up 1 base; unmatched junction bases: 3. Per germline, CDR1 SGHAT and CDR2 FQNNGV. CDR3 length: 14 residues. The CDR3 region is CASSLGSGSYEQYF. The DNA of the CDR3 is TGTGCCAGCAGCTTGGGTAGCGGGTCCTACGAGCAGTACTTC.

In its sample, this clone was seen once. The chain combines TRBV11-2 with TRBJ2-7, with TRBD1 matching 8 bases. The CDR3 covers 14 residues. J was trimmed by 4 bases and V by 2 bases; bases with no gene match: 4. Germline V gives CDR1 SGHAT, CDR2 FQNNGV. The CDR3 DNA follows: TGTGCCAGCAGCTTAAAACAGGGGGGTTACGAGCAGTACTTC. Its protein is CASSLKQGGYEQYF.

The chain combines TRBV7-2 with TRBJ1-3; D uncertain. The V and J ends lost 1 base and 0 bases respectively, with 4 bases between them. The CDR3 sequence is 14 residues long. The V gene's germline CDR1 is SGHTA and CDR2 FQGNSA. In DNA, the CDR3 is TGTGCCAGCAGCTTAGACAGCTCTGGAAACACCATATATTTT. Its protein is CASSLDSSGNTIYF.

V and J are TRBV15 and TRBJ2-1, with 7 nucleotides matching TRBD2. The V segment lost 3 bases and the J segment 3 bases; nucleotides outside the gene matches: 5. The CDR3 extends over 15 amino acids. Per germline, CDR1 LNHNV and CDR2 YYDKDF (reference sequence). Here the CDR3 DNA reads TGTGCCACCAGCAGTGAGGCTAGCGGCTACAATGAGCAGTTCTTC. This gives the protein CATSSEASGYNEQFF.

The V gene is TRBV19, the J gene TRBJ1-1, with TRBD1 matching 8 bases. CDR1 and CDR2 from the germline V gene are LNHDA and SQIVND (reference sequence). CDR3 size: 14 residues. V shed 6 bases and J 6 bases; nucleotides not matched to a gene: 9. CDR3 nucleotide sequence: TGTGCCAGTAGAGGACAGGGAACGGGGGCTGAAGCTTTCTTT. Its protein product is CASRGQGTGAEAFF.

The chain is built from TRBV27 and TRBJ2-7, with D maybe TRBD1 (6 bases). V lost 5 bases and J lost 5, with 16 bases in between. Germline CDR1 MNHEY, CDR2 SMNVEV (reference sequence). The length of the CDR3 is 14 residues. The CDR3, as DNA: TGTGCCAGCAGTCGGAAAACAGGGCTCCACGAGCAGTACTTC. Protein product: CASSRKTGLHEQYF.

The J gene is TRBJ1-2, the V gene TRBV7-9; the D is unclear. The CDR3 extends over 14 amino acids. Trimming took off 2 bases at V and 2 bases at J, with 9 bases between the two ends. Germline V gene lookup returns CDR1 SEHNR and CDR2 FQNEAQ (reference sequence). In nucleotides, the CDR3 is TGTGCCAGCAGCTTACCCGGACTGAACTATGGCTACACCTTC. It specifies CASSLPGLNYGYTF. Full variable domain (rest looked up from reference TRBV7-9 and TRBJ1-2): DTGVSQNPRHKITKRGQNVTFRCDPISEHNRLYWYRQTLGQGPEFLTYFQNEAQLEKSRLLSDRFSAERPKGSFSTLEIQRTEQGDSAMYLCASSLPGLNYGYTFGSGTRLTVV.

This sequence joins TRBV19 and TRBJ1-5; D may be TRBD1 (5 bases). Germline V gene data show CDR1 as LNHDA and CDR2 as SQIVND (reference sequence). The CDR3 has 13 residues. The germline V and J ends were trimmed by 4 bases and 5 bases, with 9 bases remaining between them. CDR3 region: CASSTREYQPQHF. CDR3 nucleotide sequence: TGTGCCAGTAGTACCAGGGAGTATCAGCCCCAGCATTTT.

V is TRBV4-1 and J is TRBJ2-2, with 10 bases lining up with TRBD1. The CDR3 loop spans 18 amino acids. J gave up 6 bases and V 2 bases, and 12 bases lay outside the gene matches. In germline, CDR1 is MGHRA, CDR2 YSYEKL. DNA of the CDR3: TGCGCCAGCAGCCAACAGAGTTCCGGGACAGGGGTTGCCGGGGAGCTGTTTTTT. It is translated as CASSQQSSGTGVAGELFF.

The rearrangement links TRBV2 to TRBJ2-1; the match to TRBD2 covers 13 bases. Trimming took 3 bases from V and 9 from J; bases not matched to a gene: 5. The CDR3 runs 15 residues. From germline, CDR1 is SNHLY and CDR2 FYNNEI. The chain's CDR3 is CASSEGTSGIVEQFF. The DNA of the CDR3 is TGTGCCAGCAGTGAGGGGACTAGCGGGATCGTTGAGCAGTTCTTC.